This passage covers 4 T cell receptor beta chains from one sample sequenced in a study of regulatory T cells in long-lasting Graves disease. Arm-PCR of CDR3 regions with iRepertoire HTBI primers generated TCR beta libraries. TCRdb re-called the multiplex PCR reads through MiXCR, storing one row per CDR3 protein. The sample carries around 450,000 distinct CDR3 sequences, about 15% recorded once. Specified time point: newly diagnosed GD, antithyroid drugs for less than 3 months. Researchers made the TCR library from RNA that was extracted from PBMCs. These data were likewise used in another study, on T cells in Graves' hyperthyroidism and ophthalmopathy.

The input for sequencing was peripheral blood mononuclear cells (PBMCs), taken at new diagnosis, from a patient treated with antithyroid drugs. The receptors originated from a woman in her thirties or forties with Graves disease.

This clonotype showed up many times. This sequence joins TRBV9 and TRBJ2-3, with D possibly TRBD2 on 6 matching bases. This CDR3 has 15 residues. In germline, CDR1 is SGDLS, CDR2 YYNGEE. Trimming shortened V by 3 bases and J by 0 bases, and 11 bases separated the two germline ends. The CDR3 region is CASSAEGTSTDTQYF. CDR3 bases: TGTGCCAGCAGCGCGGAGGGGACTAGCACAGATACGCAGTATTTT. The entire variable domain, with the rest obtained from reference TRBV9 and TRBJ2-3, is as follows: DSGVTQTPKHLITATGQRVTLRCSPRSGDLSVYWYQQSLDQGLQFLIQYYNGEERAKGNILERFSAQQFPDLHSELNLSSLELGDSALYFCASSAEGTSTDTQYFGPGTRLTVL.

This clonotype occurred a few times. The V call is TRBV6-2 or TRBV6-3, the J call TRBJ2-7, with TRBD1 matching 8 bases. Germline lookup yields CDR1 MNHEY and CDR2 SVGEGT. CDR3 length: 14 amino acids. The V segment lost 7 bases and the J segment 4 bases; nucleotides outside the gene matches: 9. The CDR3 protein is CASNPGGEGYEQYF. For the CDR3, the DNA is TGTGCCAGCAACCCAGGGGGCGAGGGGTACGAGCAGTACTTC.

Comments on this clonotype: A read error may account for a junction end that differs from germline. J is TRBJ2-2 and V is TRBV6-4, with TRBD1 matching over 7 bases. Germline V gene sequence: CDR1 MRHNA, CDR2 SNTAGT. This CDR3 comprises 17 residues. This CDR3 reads CASSDSFRTGNTGELLF. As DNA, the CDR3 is TGTGCCAGCAGTGACTCCTTCAGGACAGGCAACACCGGGGAGCTGCTTTTT.

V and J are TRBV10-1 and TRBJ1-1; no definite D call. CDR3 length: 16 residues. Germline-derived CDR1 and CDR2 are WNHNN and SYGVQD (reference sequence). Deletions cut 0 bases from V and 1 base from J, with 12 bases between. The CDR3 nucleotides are TGCGCCAGCAGTGAGTCTTGGGGAACTGGGAACACTGAAGCTTTCTTT. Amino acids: CASSESWGTGNTEAFF.